Sequencing of this TCR beta chain was carried out in a study of T cells in Graves' hyperthyroidism and ophthalmopathy. Study at large: Prior to any treatment, at the point of initial diagnosis, peripheral blood was collected.

This clonotype was seen a few times. Amplified TCR beta CDR3 regions derived from RNA transcripts. RT-PCR in the first round (using the HTBI primer set) targeted the TCR CDR3. MiXCR, applied by TCRdb to the multiplex PCR reads, yields one record per CDR3 protein. The repertoire holds around 420,000 distinct CDR3 sequences, with roughly 15% as singletons. Stable disease denoted Graves' hyperthyroidism without ophthalmopathy progression within 18 months. Based on clinical symptoms, serum thyroxine and TRAb, thyroid ultrasound and orbital computed tomography, diagnoses were reached. Each 10 ml fresh peripheral blood draw supplied the PBMCs. The TCR sequence derives from a woman aged 18-30 years with Graves' hyperthyroidism. The material sequenced was blood.

CDR3 nucleotide sequence: TGTGCCATCGGGCCTAGCGGATCCACAGATACGCAGTATTTT. It encodes CAIGPSGSTDTQYF. The chain joins TRBV7-8 to TRBJ2-3; 7 positions match TRBD2. The CDR3 has 14 amino acids. Germline assignment: CDR1 SGHVS and CDR2 FQNEAQ. Unmatched junction bases numbered 9, after V lost 10 bases and J lost 2 bases. Complete variable domain (other parts from reference TRBV7-8 and TRBJ2-3): GAGVSQSPRYKVAKRGQDVALRCDPISGHVSLFWYQQALGQGPEFLTYFQNEAQLDKSGLPSDRFFAERPEGSVSTLKIQRTQQEDSAVYLCAIGPSGSTDTQYFGPGTRLTVL.